This T cell receptor beta chain derives from a study of metastatic and nonmetastatic thyroid tumors. On the study more broadly: For malignant and benign thyroid patients, tumor or nodule tissue and blood were the sources whose repertoires were compared.

TCRdb re-analyzed the PCR reads using MiXCR. This sample yields about 23,000 clones, of which more than 25% are seen a single time; approximately 16% belongs to the top ten. Findings and caveats of the study: Reported TCR beta diversity, measured in blood and tumor, was significantly higher for malignant thyroid tumors than for benign nodules.

Not a single patient had been given any form of treatment at any point before undergoing thyroid surgery. The table lists this clone with many counts. The antigen is undetermined. This TCR came from a male donor with papillary thyroid cancer or a benign thyroid nodule (not recorded which). Some clones in this sample may be carry-over from other donors' samples. Source material: blood.

The CDR3 bases are TGTGCCAGCATCACGGTAGCTAGCGGGAGTTTGAAGACCCAGTACTTC. This encodes CASITVASGSLKTQYF. The chain links TRBV2 to TRBJ2-5, with TRBD2 identical over 10 bases. V gave up 7 bases and J gave up 6 bases; unmatched junction bases: 14. CDR1 and CDR2 from the germline V gene are SNHLY and FYNNEI. The CDR3 sequence is 16 residues long.